These T cell receptor beta chains were read from a single sample in a study of Graves' ophthalmopathy and Graves' hyperthyroidism. TCRdb re-analysed the multiplex PCR reads in MiXCR, keeping a single row per CDR3 protein. The table records 350,000 to 450,000 distinct CDR3 sequences, approximately 16% of them present only once. Material for sequencing was peripheral blood. The source is a woman aged 18-35 years with Graves' ophthalmopathy. Both conserved end residues are part of each CDR3. A D gene is named only where the DNA matches it firmly. Part of the rows lack a size; the others show once, few, many or a class for expanded clones.

J gene	CDR3 length	D gene	clone size	V gene	CDR3 protein	CDR3 DNA
TRBJ2-5	15	NA	NA	TRBV18	CASSPRLGYQETQYF	TGTGCCAGCTCACCACGGCTGGGCTATCAGGAGACCCAGTACTTC
TRBJ2-2	15	NA	few	TRBV5-6	CASSLRGKQAGELFF	TGTGCCAGCAGCTTGAGAGGGAAGCAGGCCGGGGAGCTGTTTTTT
TRBJ2-5	14	NA	NA	TRBV27	CASSPPFGGETQYF	TGTGCCAGCAGTCCTCCTTTCGGTGGCGAGACCCAGTACTTC
TRBJ2-7	16	NA	many	TRBV11-2	CASSLVIPPGDYEQYF	TGTGCCAGCAGCTTAGTAATCCCCCCAGGGGACTACGAGCAGTACTTC
TRBJ2-5	16	TRBD1	many	TRBV15	CATSRDSNRGRETQYF	TGTGCCACCAGCAGAGATAGTAACAGGGGGCGAGAGACCCAGTACTTC
TRBJ2-7	16	TRBD1	many	TRBV11-2	CASSYQGQGWKGEQYF	TGTGCCAGCAGCTACCAGGGACAGGGTTGGAAAGGCGAGCAGTACTTC
TRBJ2-7	11	TRBD1	many	TRBV6-2/TRBV6-3	CASSDRGNEYF	TGTGCCAGCAGCGACAGGGGGAATGAGTACTTC
TRBJ2-7	12	NA	NA	TRBV12-3/TRBV12-4	CASSNEGYEQYF	TGTGCCAGCAGCAATGAGGGCTACGAGCAGTACTTC
TRBJ1-5	16	TRBD1	NA	TRBV6-5	CASSYRGRGGNQPQHF	TGTGCCAGCAGCTACAGGGGGCGCGGGGGGAATCAGCCCCAGCATTTT
TRBJ2-7	16	TRBD2	many	TRBV27	CASSSDTSGSFYEQYF	TGTGCCAGCAGTTCTGATACTAGCGGGAGCTTCTACGAGCAGTACTTC
TRBJ2-7	12	NA	once	TRBV29-1	CSAQTPTYEQYF	TGCAGCGCCCAGACACCTACCTACGAGCAGTACTTC
TRBJ1-1	15	NA	many	TRBV6-5	CASSYETGATFSAFF	TGTGCCAGCAGTTACGAGACAGGCGCCACTTTTTCGGCTTTCTTT
TRBJ1-2	14	TRBD1	once	TRBV29-1	CSVTTGGASYGYTF	TGCAGCGTCACCACAGGGGGCGCGAGCTATGGCTACACCTTC
TRBJ2-5	14	NA	many	TRBV12-3/TRBV12-4	CASSLVGQGETQYF	TGTGCCAGCAGTTTAGTGGGGCAGGGGGAGACCCAGTACTTC
TRBJ2-6	16	TRBD1	many	TRBV6-2/TRBV6-3	CASSRGQLSGANVLTF	TGTGCCAGCAGTCGGGGACAGCTCTCTGGGGCCAACGTCCTGACTTTC
TRBJ1-1	15	NA	NA	TRBV28	CASSRFTSGATEAFF	TGTGCCAGCAGCCGATTCACTTCGGGGGCCACTGAAGCTTTCTTT
TRBJ1-1	16	NA	many	TRBV6-5	CASSYTPEAMNTEAFF	TGTGCCAGCAGTTACACCCCGGAGGCCATGAACACTGAAGCTTTCTTT
TRBJ1-2	12	NA	many	TRBV2	CASRAQGYGYTF	TGTGCCAGCAGGGCACAGGGATATGGCTACACCTTC
TRBJ1-1	14	TRBD1	many	TRBV7-2	CASSPGTGSSEAFF	TGTGCCAGCAGCCCCGGGACAGGAAGCTCTGAAGCTTTCTTT
TRBJ2-5	15	TRBD2	many	TRBV6-2/TRBV6-3	CASRKLAGVGETQYF	TGTGCCAGCAGGAAACTAGCGGGAGTAGGTGAGACCCAGTACTTC
TRBJ2-5	13	TRBD2	many	TRBV20-1	CSARGGGQETQYF	TGCAGTGCTAGAGGGGGGGGCCAAGAGACCCAGTACTTC
TRBJ2-5	14	NA	many	TRBV2	CASSRKGRQETQYF	TGTGCCAGCAGTCGGAAGGGGAGACAAGAGACCCAGTACTTC
TRBJ1-2	17	NA	many	TRBV6-2/TRBV6-3	CASSYSSRIRADYGYTF	TGTGCCAGCAGTTACTCGAGTAGAATCAGGGCCGACTATGGCTACACCTTC
TRBJ1-1	14	NA	many	TRBV12-3/TRBV12-4	CASSPGPAGAEAFF	TGTGCCAGCAGCCCCGGACCTGCTGGCGCTGAAGCTTTCTTT
TRBJ1-2	16	NA	many	TRBV30	CAWSVLGAANNYGYTF	TGTGCCTGGAGTGTATTGGGCGCGGCAAATAACTATGGCTACACCTTC
TRBJ2-7	13	NA	many	TRBV6-1	CASSRTDVGEQYF	TGTGCCAGCAGTCGGACGGACGTCGGGGAGCAGTACTTC
TRBJ2-5	14	NA	NA	TRBV29-1	CSVGGGPHRETQYF	TGCAGCGTAGGAGGGGGTCCCCACCGGGAGACCCAGTACTTC
TRBJ2-5	14	NA	many	TRBV28	CASSPRGMRETQYF	TGTGCCAGCAGCCCAAGGGGAATGAGGGAGACCCAGTACTTC
TRBJ2-2	17	NA	many	TRBV4-3	CASSQDGVQGNTGELFF	TGCGCCAGCAGCCAAGATGGGGTACAGGGGAACACCGGGGAGCTGTTTTTT
TRBJ2-4	18	TRBD2	NA	TRBV28	CASSPSGSGFIAKNIQYF	TGTGCCAGCAGTCCTAGCGGGAGTGGCTTTATCGCCAAAAACATTCAGTACTTC
TRBJ2-2	19	TRBD2	many	TRBV25-1	CASSDPGLAGGWVTGELFF	TGTGCCAGCAGTGACCCGGGACTAGCGGGGGGTTGGGTCACCGGGGAGCTGTTTTTT
TRBJ1-5	14	NA	many	TRBV6-2/TRBV6-3	CASSYLNSNQPQHF	TGTGCCAGCAGTTACCTCAATAGCAATCAGCCCCAGCATTTT
TRBJ2-5	15	TRBD1	NA	TRBV6-5	CASSSPTGLKETQYF	TGTGCCAGCAGTTCCCCGACAGGGTTGAAAGAGACCCAGTACTTC
TRBJ2-4	12	NA	many	TRBV6-1	CASRQGTNIQYF	TGTGCCAGCAGACAGGGTACGAACATTCAGTACTTC
TRBJ1-1	17	TRBD1	NA	TRBV18	CASSPLGQGFVNTEAFF	TGTGCCAGCTCACCCCTCGGACAGGGGTTCGTGAACACTGAAGCTTTCTTT
TRBJ1-6	15	NA	few	TRBV12-3/TRBV12-4	CASTLGRGFPSPLHF	TGTGCCAGCACCCTCGGCCGGGGCTTCCCCTCACCCCTCCACTTT
TRBJ1-6	13	NA	many	TRBV6-2/TRBV6-3	CASSWARDSPLHF	TGTGCCAGCAGCTGGGCCCGGGATTCACCCCTCCACTTT
TRBJ2-7	13	NA	many	TRBV4-2	CASSQVSGGEQYF	TGTGCCAGCAGCCAAGTTTCCGGGGGCGAGCAGTACTTC
TRBJ1-6	13	NA	many	TRBV7-2	CASSTRNSVPLHF	TGTGCCAGCAGCACACGGAATTCGGTTCCCCTCCACTTT